One sample yielded the 14 T cell receptor beta chains listed below, sequenced in a study of PD-L1 blockade in urothelial cancer. This sample's time point: peripheral blood 6 weeks after treatment start. Produced via immunoSEQ multiplex PCR; TCRdb's table is partial and in-frame only. The profile covers 100,000 to 150,000 clones, with more than 70% appearing a single time and roughly 2.4% taken by the ten largest. The sequencing used PBMCs, collected around atezolizumab (anti-PD-L1) treatment. These receptors were taken from a man aged 45-65 years with urothelial cancer.

The chain's CDR3 is CASRMGLAGGNEQFF. CDR3 nucleotides: TGTGCCAGCAGAATGGGACTAGCGGGAGGCAATGAGCAGTTCTTC. This chain uses TRBV2 with TRBJ2-1; 15 positions agree with TRBD2. V was clipped by 6 bases and J by 6 bases; unmatched bases: 3. The germline V gene encodes CDR1 SNHLY and CDR2 FYNNEI. CDR3 size: 15 residues.

The chain is built from TRBV7-2 and TRBJ2-1, with 12 bases fitting TRBD2. Germline values: CDR1 SGHTA, CDR2 FQGNSA. This CDR3 region has 14 residues. V shed 5 bases, J shed 12 bases, and the junction held 8 bases outside the gene matches. The CDR3 nucleotides are TGTGCCAGCAGCCCGGGGACTAGCGGGTTTGGGCAGTTCTTC. Its translation is CASSPGTSGFGQFF. The full variable domain, in which reference TRBV7-2 and TRBJ2-1 provide the parts outside the CDR3, is GAGVSQSPSNKVTEKGKDVELRCDPISGHTALYWYRQSLGQGLEFLIYFQGNSAPDKSGLPSDRFSAERTGGSVSTLTIQRTQQEDSAVYLCASSPGTSGFGQFFGPGTRLTVL.

The chain combines TRBV18 with TRBJ2-5; D not resolved. Trimming took off 3 bases at V and 2 bases at J, with 4 bases between the two ends. The CDR3 spans 12 residues. Germline V gives CDR1 KGHSH, CDR2 LQKENI. CDR3 sequence: CASSPIQETQYF. CDR3 in DNA: TGTGCCAGCTCACCCATTCAAGAGACCCAGTACTTC.

This chain links TRBV28 with TRBJ1-6; D is perhaps TRBD1 (5 bases). The CDR3 covers 12 residues. CDR1 MDHEN and CDR2 SYDVKM come from the germline V gene. V dropped 2 bases and J dropped 13 bases, with 9 bases sitting between them. CDR3 sequence (DNA): TGTGCCAGCAGTTTAGGCAGGGCGCCCCTCCACTTT. This gives the protein CASSLGRAPLHF.

Points on this clone: Relative to the germline gene, one junction end is altered; a read error may explain this. The chain is built from TRBV18 and TRBJ1-4, with D possibly TRBD1 on 6 matching bases. The CDR3 is 15 residues long. Per the germline V gene, CDR1 is KGHSH and CDR2 is LQKENI. CDR3 bases: TGTGCCAGCTCCCCACAACAGGGCGCTAATGAAAAACTGTTTTTT. Residues: CASSPQQGANEKLFF.

The CDR3 reads CAGGKAGANVLTF. In nucleotides, the CDR3 is TGTGCCGGGGGGAAGGCTGGGGCCAACGTCCTGACTTTC. This rearrangement joins TRBV6-5 to TRBJ2-6; possibly TRBD2 for D (6 bases). Deletions cut 11 bases from V and 2 bases from J, with 10 bases between. Per germline, CDR1 MNHEY and CDR2 SVGAGI. This CDR3 has 13 amino acids.

This clone was seen a few times. V is TRBV19 and J is TRBJ1-5; no reliable D call. The CDR3 consists of 15 residues. Trimming took 4 bases from V and 2 from J, leaving 12 bases between them. The germline CDR1 and CDR2 sequences are LNHDA and SQIVND (reference sequence). CDR3 in amino acids: CASSNAGSGNQPQHF. The CDR3 nucleotides read TGTGCCAGTAGTAATGCGGGGTCGGGCAATCAGCCCCAGCATTTT. The entire variable domain, with the rest obtained from reference TRBV19 and TRBJ1-5, is as follows: DGGITQSPKYLFRKEGQNVTLSCEQNLNHDAMYWYRQDPGQGLRLIYYSQIVNDFQKGDIAEGYSVSREKKESFPLTVTSAQKNPTAFYLCASSNAGSGNQPQHFGDGTRLSIL.

The V call is TRBV27, the J call TRBJ2-7, with D possibly matching TRBD2 (7 bases). The CDR3 has 15 residues. The ends were cut back, 0 bases at V and 3 bases at J, with 12 bases in the middle. Germline-derived CDR1 and CDR2 are MNHEY and SMNVEV (reference sequence). The CDR3 DNA sequence: TGTGCCAGCAGTTTATCAGGGGGGGGGAGCTACGAGCAGTACTTC. Protein product: CASSLSGGGSYEQYF.

The chain links TRBV18 to TRBJ2-7, with 10 bases aligning to TRBD1. The CDR3 is 13 residues long. The V gene end was trimmed by 8 bases and the J gene end by 2 bases; junction bases not matched to a gene: 3. Germline assignment: CDR1 KGHSH and CDR2 LQKENI. The CDR3 spells CASQGQGTYEQYF. The CDR3 region has the DNA TGTGCCAGCCAGGGACAGGGGACCTACGAGCAGTACTTC.

The rearrangement uses TRBV4-2 and TRBJ2-2; perhaps TRBD2 as D (6 bases). The germline V gene encodes CDR1 LGHNA and CDR2 YNFKEQ. The CDR3 runs to 20 residues. V lost 0 bases, J lost 4 bases, and 24 bases lay in between. CDR3 protein: CASSQDGRRSPVLPTGELFF. As DNA, the CDR3 is TGTGCCAGCAGCCAAGATGGGAGGAGATCCCCTGTCTTGCCCACCGGGGAGCTGTTTTTT.

The genes are TRBV7-9 and TRBJ2-3, with 14 positions matching TRBD2. Trimming at V came to 3 bases and at J to 1 base, leaving 0 bases not matched to a gene. This CDR3 has 16 residues. CDR1 and CDR2 (germline): SEHNR, FQNEAQ (reference sequence). The CDR3 sequence is CASSLGLAGGTDTQYF. The CDR3 nucleotides read TGTGCCAGCAGCTTGGGACTAGCGGGAGGCACAGATACGCAGTATTTT.

The chain couples TRBV19 to TRBJ2-7; 8 nucleotides align to TRBD1. Germline assignment: CDR1 LNHDA and CDR2 SQIVND (reference sequence). CDR3 length: 15 amino acids. Trimming cost V 1 base and J 3 bases; bases outside gene matches: 5. The CDR3 spells CASSIAWTGNYEQYF. DNA for the CDR3: TGTGCCAGTAGTATAGCGTGGACAGGGAACTACGAGCAGTACTTC.

The V and J genes are TRBV19 and TRBJ2-7; 8 bases are shared with TRBD2. Germline V gene lookup returns CDR1 LNHDA and CDR2 SQIVND (reference sequence). This CDR3 spans 14 amino acids. Trimming cost V 3 bases and J 4 bases; bases outside gene matches: 5. The chain's CDR3 is CASSMSGGNYEQYF. CDR3 nucleotides: TGTGCCAGTAGTATGTCGGGAGGGAATTACGAGCAGTACTTC.

V usage is TRBV9 and J usage is TRBJ2-3; 8 bases fit TRBD2. The CDR3 runs to 16 residues. After removal of 0 bases from V and 0 bases from J, the junction contained 3 bases not matched to a gene. CDR1 is SGDLS, CDR2 YYNGEE, per germline. The CDR3 region has the DNA TGTGCCAGCAGCGTAGCAGTAGCGGGGAGCACAGATACGCAGTATTTT. Translated, it gives CASSVAVAGSTDTQYF.